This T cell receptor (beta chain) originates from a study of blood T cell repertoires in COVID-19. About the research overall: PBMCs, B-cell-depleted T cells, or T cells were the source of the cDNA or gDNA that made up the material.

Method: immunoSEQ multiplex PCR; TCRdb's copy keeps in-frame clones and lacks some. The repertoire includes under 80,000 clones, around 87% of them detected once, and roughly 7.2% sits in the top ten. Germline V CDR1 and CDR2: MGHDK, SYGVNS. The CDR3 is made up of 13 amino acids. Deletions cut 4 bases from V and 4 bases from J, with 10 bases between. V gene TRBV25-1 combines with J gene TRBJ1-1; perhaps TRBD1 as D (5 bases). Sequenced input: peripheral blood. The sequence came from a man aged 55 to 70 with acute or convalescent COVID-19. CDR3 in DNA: TGTGCCAGCAGTGCAGGGATTGGCACTGAAGCTTTCTTT. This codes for CASSAGIGTEAFF. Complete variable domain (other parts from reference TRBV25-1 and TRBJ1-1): EADIYQTPRYLVIGTGKKITLECSQTMGHDKMYWYQQDPGMELHLIHYSYGVNSTEKGDLSSESTVSRIRTEHFPLTLESARPSHTSQYLCASSAGIGTEAFFGQGTRLTVV.